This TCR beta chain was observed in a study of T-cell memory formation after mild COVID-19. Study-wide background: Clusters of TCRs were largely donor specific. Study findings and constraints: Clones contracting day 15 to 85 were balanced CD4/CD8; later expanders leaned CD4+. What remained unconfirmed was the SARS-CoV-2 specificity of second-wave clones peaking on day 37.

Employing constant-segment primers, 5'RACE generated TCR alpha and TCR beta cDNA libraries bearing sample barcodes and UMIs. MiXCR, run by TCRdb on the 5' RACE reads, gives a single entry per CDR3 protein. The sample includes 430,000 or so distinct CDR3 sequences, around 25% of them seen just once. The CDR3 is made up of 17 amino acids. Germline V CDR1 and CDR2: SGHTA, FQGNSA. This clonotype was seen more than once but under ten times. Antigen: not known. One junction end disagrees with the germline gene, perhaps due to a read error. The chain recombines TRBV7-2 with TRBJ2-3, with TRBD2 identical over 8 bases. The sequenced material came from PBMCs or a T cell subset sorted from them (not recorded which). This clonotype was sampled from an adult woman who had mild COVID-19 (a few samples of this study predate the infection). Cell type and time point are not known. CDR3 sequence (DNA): TGTGCCAGCAGCTTAGTGTCCGGGAGGGCCCTCGGTGAAGCCCCGCATTTT. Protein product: CASSLVSGRALGEAPHF.